Following are 32 T cell receptor beta chains from one sample sequenced in a study of beta chain features in type 1 diabetes. Regarding the study as a whole: A moderate, significant TCRB CDR3 shortening appeared in type 1 diabetes across four CD4+ subsets.

Isolated RNA was reverse transcribed in full, so expressed TCRB transcripts were sequenced. The data were produced by immunoSEQ multiplex PCR, yet TCRdb's version contains in-frame clones alone and is incomplete. Here the sample spans about 270,000 clones, roughly an eighth being singletons. Their recognized antigens are unknown. The sequencing input was naive CD4+ T cells from blood. The source of these receptors is a man younger than 40 with type 1 diabetes.

This chain connects TRBV7-2 to TRBJ2-7, with 8 bases that match TRBD2. CDR1 and CDR2 from the germline V gene are SGHTA and FQGNSA. J was trimmed by 0 bases and V by 10 bases; bases with no gene match: 2. CDR3 length: 12 amino acids. The DNA for the CDR3 is TGTGCCATTGGGACTAGCTCCTACGAGCAGTACTTC. Its translation is CAIGTSSYEQYF.

This clone has more than one count but fewer than ten. This chain uses TRBV5-1 with TRBJ2-5; D possibly corresponds to TRBD1 (5 bases). Germline V gene sequence: CDR1 SGHRS, CDR2 YFSETQ. Trimming took off 0 bases at V and 2 bases at J, with 8 bases between the two ends. The CDR3 contains 14 residues. The CDR3 sequence is CASSLADRQETQYF. In DNA form, the CDR3 reads TGCGCCAGCAGCTTGGCCGACAGACAAGAGACCCAGTACTTC.

This clone occurred a few times. The V call is TRBV28, the J call TRBJ2-7; a weak D match, TRBD2 (5 bases). The CDR3 length is 13 residues. The V end lost 2 bases, the J end lost 4 bases, and 9 bases lay between the germline ends. Germline V gene data show CDR1 as MDHEN and CDR2 as SYDVKM. CDR3 sequence reads: CASSLGSIYEQYF. As DNA, the CDR3 is TGTGCCAGCAGTTTAGGGAGTATTTACGAGCAGTACTTC. The full variable domain, with the rest looked up from reference TRBV28 and TRBJ2-7, is DVKVTQSSRYLVKRTGEKVFLECVQDMDHENMFWYRQDPGLGLRLIYFSYDVKMKEKGDIPEGYSVSREKKERFSLILESASTNQTSMYLCASSLGSIYEQYFGPGTRLTVT.

The genes are TRBV5-1 and TRBJ2-5, with 7 bases identical to TRBD2. From germline, CDR1 is SGHRS and CDR2 YFSETQ. Trimming removed 5 bases from V and 4 bases from J; junction bases left unmatched: 14. The CDR3 spans 16 residues. The CDR3 region has the DNA TGCGCCAGCAGTCCTGTTCTTGGCGGGAGTAGAGAGACCCAGTACTTC. This sequence encodes CASSPVLGGSRETQYF.

V is TRBV21-1 and J is TRBJ1-5; the listed D gene, TRBD1, was not tested against the DNA. TRBV21-1 is annotated as a pseudogene. CDR3 length: 17 residues. The CDR3 region has the DNA TGTGCCAGCAGCAAAGATTCGCCAGGGGTGGACAATCAGCCCCAGCATTTT. This translates into CASSKDSPGVDNQPQHF.

This chain uses TRBV7-9 with TRBJ2-5, with TRBD1 matching 10 bases. CDR1 is SEHNR, CDR2 FQNEAQ, per germline (reference sequence). V trimming: 5 bases; J trimming: 7 bases; junction bases outside the gene matches: 4. The CDR3 covers 13 residues. Here the CDR3 reads CASSQGQGSTQYF. The CDR3 nucleotides read TGTGCCAGCAGCCAGGGACAGGGGTCGACCCAGTACTTC.

The V gene is TRBV5-1, the J gene TRBJ2-5; D gene uncertain. This CDR3 comprises 13 residues. V was trimmed by 5 bases and J by 5 bases, leaving 13 bases between them. The germline V gene has CDR1 SGHRS and CDR2 YFSETQ. Written as DNA, the CDR3 is TGCGCCAGCAGGGGTGACGGAGAGGAGACCCAGTACTTC. This gives the protein CASRGDGEETQYF. Full variable domain (remainder filled in from reference TRBV5-1 and TRBJ2-5): KAGVTQTPRYLIKTRGQQVTLSCSPISGHRSVSWYQQTPGQGLQFLFEYFSETQRNKGNFPGRFSGRQFSNSRSEMNVSTLELGDSALYLCASRGDGEETQYFGPGTRLLVL.

The chain links TRBV30 to TRBJ2-2; D call uncertain. The CDR3 is made up of 13 amino acids. V lost 2 bases to trimming and J lost 2 bases, with 6 bases between them. Germline assignment: CDR1 GTSNPN and CDR2 SVGIG (reference sequence). The CDR3 DNA is TGTGCCTGGAGTCGGTCTAACACCGGGGAGCTGTTTTTT. This codes for CAWSRSNTGELFF. Full variable domain (remainder filled in from reference TRBV30 and TRBJ2-2): SQTIHQWPATLVQPVGSPLSLECTVEGTSNPNLYWYRQAAGRGLQLLFYSVGIGQISSEVPQNLSASRPQDRQFILSSKKLLLSDSGFYLCAWSRSNTGELFFGEGSRLTVL.

The chain is built from TRBV6-1 and TRBJ2-4, with D possibly being TRBD1 (5 bases). CDR1 is MNHNS and CDR2 is SASEGT in the germline V gene. The CDR3 is made up of 14 amino acids. Deletions cut 6 bases from V and 0 bases from J, with 9 bases between. CDR3 in amino acids: CASRDSVAKNIQYF. The CDR3 DNA reads as TGTGCCAGCAGAGACAGCGTAGCCAAAAACATTCAGTACTTC.

The V gene is TRBV30, the J gene TRBJ1-5; D may be TRBD1 (5 bases). Trimming removed 2 bases at V and 1 base at J, with 12 bases between. Germline V gives CDR1 GTSNPN, CDR2 SVGIG (reference sequence). CDR3 size: 15 residues. CDR3 residues: CAWSSGGASNQPQHF. CDR3 nucleotides: TGTGCCTGGAGTTCTGGCGGGGCCAGCAATCAGCCCCAGCATTTT.

This clone was observed a few times. The chain links TRBV7-2 to TRBJ2-7, with D possibly being TRBD1 (5 bases). Germline values: CDR1 SGHTA, CDR2 FQGNSA. CDR3 length equals 14 residues. V was pared by 0 bases and J by 0 bases, with 6 bases between. In DNA, the CDR3 is TGTGCCAGCAGCTTAGCCAGGGCCTCCTACGAGCAGTACTTC. As protein: CASSLARASYEQYF.

This clone came up a few times. The V gene is TRBV14, the J gene TRBJ2-1; unclear D gene. Germline V CDR1 and CDR2: SGHDN, FVKESK. Trimming cost V 3 bases and J 0 bases, with 9 bases left between them. The CDR3 extends over 15 amino acids. Written as DNA, the CDR3 is TGTGCCAGCAGCCATGGAGCTATCTCCTACAATGAGCAGTTCTTC. Translating it yields CASSHGAISYNEQFF.

This chain uses TRBV7-3 with TRBJ1-1; 8 bases fit TRBD1. Germline loops: CDR1 SGHTA, CDR2 FQGTGA. V lost 6 bases, J lost 2 bases, and 5 bases stayed unmatched. The CDR3 extends over 14 amino acids. The CDR3 spells CASRKGQVNTEAFF. Written as DNA, the CDR3 is TGTGCCAGCAGGAAGGGACAGGTAAACACTGAAGCTTTCTTT.

Only a few counts were recorded for this clone. The genes are TRBV7-2 and TRBJ2-3, with 8 bases aligning to TRBD2. Germline V lookup: CDR1 SGHTA, CDR2 FQGNSA. This CDR3 is built from 15 residues. With 4 bases clipped from V and 4 bases from J, the junction kept 7 bases outside the gene matches. CDR3 in DNA: TGTGCCAGCAGCTCGCTAAGTAGCGGGGCAGATACGCAGTATTTT. Protein product: CASSSLSSGADTQYF.

This clone showed up just a few times. The chain uses TRBV9 and TRBJ1-2; TRBD1 agrees at 7 bases. This CDR3 region has 13 residues. V shed 5 bases and J 8 bases; nucleotides not matched to a gene: 9. Germline values: CDR1 SGDLS, CDR2 YYNGEE. The CDR3 spells CASSTGAKSGYTF. The CDR3 nucleotides are TGTGCCAGCAGTACAGGGGCTAAGTCCGGCTACACCTTC.

The rearrangement links TRBV7-3 to TRBJ2-3; D is uncertain. The CDR3 contains 13 residues. With 4 bases removed from V and 3 bases from J, the gap between germline ends came to 8 bases. Germline-derived CDR1 and CDR2 are SGHTA and FQGTGA. The CDR3 reads CASSYSMTDTQYF. The CDR3 coding sequence is TGTGCCAGCAGCTACAGCATGACAGATACGCAGTATTTT.

The chain recombines TRBV28 with TRBJ2-6; 7 bases agree with TRBD1. V shed 7 bases, J shed 0 bases, and the junction held 9 bases outside the gene matches. The CDR3 is made up of 17 amino acids. Per the germline V gene, CDR1 is MDHEN and CDR2 is SYDVKM. CDR3 sequence reads: CASTRGGLISGANVLTF. CDR3 bases: TGTGCCAGCACCCGAGGGGGCTTGATCTCTGGGGCCAACGTCCTGACTTTC.

The chain carries TRBV29-1 and TRBJ2-1; 10 bases map to TRBD1. The V gene end was trimmed by 7 bases and the J gene end by 6 bases; junction bases not matched to a gene: 12. Germline CDR1 reads SQVTM; CDR2 reads ANQGSEA. The CDR3 sequence is 15 residues long. The CDR3 region is CSADRGQEGGNEQFF. The CDR3 DNA follows: TGCAGCGCCGACAGGGGGCAAGAGGGGGGCAATGAGCAGTTCTTC.

The rearrangement links TRBV28 to TRBJ2-1; D possibly corresponds to TRBD2 (7 bases). The V and J ends lost 3 bases and 5 bases respectively, with 8 bases between them. The CDR3 extends over 13 amino acids. CDR1 MDHEN and CDR2 SYDVKM come from the germline V gene. CDR3 sequence: CASSLGGHNEQFF. The CDR3 bases are TGTGCCAGCAGTTTGGGGGGGCACAATGAGCAGTTCTTC.

In its sample, this clone was seen a few times. Other DNA sequences in this sample translate to the same CDR3. This chain joins TRBV7-3 and TRBJ1-1; 8 bases are shared with TRBD1. The junction had 1 base not matched to a gene; V was cut back by 3 bases and J by 1 base. In germline, CDR1 is SGHTA, CDR2 FQGTGA. There are 14 residues in the CDR3. The CDR3, as DNA: TGTGCCAGCAGCTTTGGACAGGGGAACACTGAAGCTTTCTTT. The encoded protein is CASSFGQGNTEAFF.

The chain couples TRBV28 to TRBJ2-5; 8 bases fit TRBD1. The CDR3 has 14 amino acids. Germline assignment: CDR1 MDHEN and CDR2 SYDVKM. V shed 7 bases, J shed 4 bases, and the junction held 8 bases outside the gene matches. CDR3 nucleotide sequence: TGTGCCAGCACCCCAGGGGGCGCGGGAGAGACCCAGTACTTC. This codes for CASTPGGAGETQYF.

This clone showed up just a few times. The chain combines TRBV29-1 with TRBJ1-1; D unresolved. Trimming pared 7 bases from V and 1 base from J, leaving 10 bases between. Germline V CDR1 and CDR2: SQVTM, ANQGSEA. The length of the CDR3 is 12 residues. In DNA form, the CDR3 reads TGCAGCGCGGGTTCTGGGAACACTGAAGCTTTCTTT. The encoded protein is CSAGSGNTEAFF.

This clone was counted between two and nine times. This chain joins TRBV5-4 and TRBJ1-4, with a weak D call TRBD1 (6 bases). CDR3 length equals 15 residues. Germline values: CDR1 SGHNT, CDR2 YYREEE (reference sequence). V lost 2 bases, J lost 2 bases, and 10 bases lay in between. The CDR3 is CASSLGGATNEKLFF. The CDR3, as DNA: TGTGCCAGCAGCTTAGGGGGGGCGACTAATGAAAAACTGTTTTTT.

This clone was seen only a few times. The V gene is TRBV29-1, the J gene TRBJ1-1, with 7 bases identical to TRBD1. Germline trimming cut 4 bases from V and 5 bases from J; bases unmatched to any gene: 10. CDR1 SQVTM and CDR2 ANQGSEA come from the germline V gene. CDR3 length equals 14 residues. CDR3 bases: TGCAGCGTTGTCCAACAGGGGATGAGAACTGAAGCTTTCTTT. Its protein is CSVVQQGMRTEAFF.

The CDR3 DNA sequence: TGTGCCAGCAGCGTAGCTGGGCAGGGTAATGAGCAGTTCTTC. This codes for CASSVAGQGNEQFF. The chain recombines TRBV9 with TRBJ2-1, with D perhaps matching TRBD1 (5 bases). The CDR3 is made up of 14 amino acids. CDR1 and CDR2 (germline): SGDLS, YYNGEE. Trimming cost V 0 bases and J 7 bases, with 11 bases left between them.

This clone was picked up a small number of times. The genes are TRBV9 and TRBJ1-2; 8 positions match TRBD1. The CDR3 extends over 16 amino acids. Trimming at V came to 3 bases and at J to 2 bases, leaving 9 bases not matched to a gene. Per the germline V gene, CDR1 is SGDLS and CDR2 is YYNGEE. CDR3 sequence reads: CASSAQAGGENYGYTF. CDR3 in DNA: TGTGCCAGCAGCGCCCAGGCAGGGGGCGAAAACTATGGCTACACCTTC.

The V gene is TRBV5-1, the J gene TRBJ2-1; D is perhaps TRBD2 (5 bases). Germline loops: CDR1 SGHRS, CDR2 YFSETQ. The CDR3 contains 12 residues. Trimming removed 0 bases from V and 12 bases from J, with 10 bases in between. The CDR3 here is CASSLGAGVQFF. The DNA of the CDR3 is TGCGCCAGCAGCTTGGGGGCCGGGGTGCAGTTCTTC.

The chain couples TRBV6-5 to TRBJ2-3, with D possibly TRBD1 on 6 matching bases. The ends were cut back, 2 bases at V and 9 bases at J, with 12 bases in the middle. From germline, CDR1 is MNHEY and CDR2 SVGAGI. The CDR3 is made up of 13 amino acids. CDR3 sequence: CASSYADRRTQYF. Here the CDR3 DNA reads TGTGCCAGCAGTTACGCCGACAGGCGGACGCAGTATTTT.

The chain has TRBV5-1 and TRBJ2-3; 11 bases agree with TRBD2. The germline V gene encodes CDR1 SGHRS and CDR2 YFSETQ. The CDR3 has 17 residues. The V segment lost 0 bases and the J segment 2 bases; nucleotides outside the gene matches: 5. CDR3 DNA: TGCGCCAGCAGCTTGGGTTCTAGCGGGAGGTTCACAGATACGCAGTATTTT. Amino acid sequence: CASSLGSSGRFTDTQYF. The full variable domain, completed using reference TRBV5-1 and TRBJ2-3, is KAGVTQTPRYLIKTRGQQVTLSCSPISGHRSVSWYQQTPGQGLQFLFEYFSETQRNKGNFPGRFSGRQFSNSRSEMNVSTLELGDSALYLCASSLGSSGRFTDTQYFGPGTRLTVL.

The chain uses TRBV20-1 and TRBJ2-7; no clear D gene. The CDR3 extends over 11 amino acids. Trimming shortened V by 7 bases and J by 0 bases, and 7 bases separated the two germline ends. Germline V gives CDR1 DFQATT, CDR2 SNEGSKA (reference sequence). CDR3 sequence reads: CSGAYSYEQYF. DNA of the CDR3: TGCAGTGGAGCATACTCCTACGAGCAGTACTTC.

This clone has a handful of counts. The rearrangement links TRBV5-6 to TRBJ2-1; the match to TRBD2 covers 12 bases. V lost 4 bases and J lost 6; bases outside the gene matches: 5. From germline, CDR1 is SGHDT and CDR2 YYEEEE. The CDR3 has 15 residues. The CDR3: CASSPLGLAGNEQFF. CDR3 nucleotide sequence: TGTGCCAGCAGCCCCCTGGGACTAGCGGGCAATGAGCAGTTCTTC. Variable domain in full (rest from reference TRBV5-6 and TRBJ2-1): DAGVTQSPTHLIKTRGQQVTLRCSPKSGHDTVSWYQQALGQGPQFIFQYYEEEERQRGNFPDRFSGHQFPNYSSELNVNALLLGDSALYLCASSPLGLAGNEQFFGPGTRLTVL.

This clone has a handful of counts. An end of the junction differs from the germline gene, which may be a read error. The chain uses TRBV7-7 and TRBJ2-1; TRBD2 might be the D (5 bases). The CDR3 is made up of 13 amino acids. CDR1 is SSHAT and CDR2 is FNYEAQ in the germline V gene (reference sequence). CDR3 region: CASSASSYNEQFF. CDR3 DNA: TGTGCTAGCAGCGCTAGCAGCTACAATGAGCAGTTCTTC.